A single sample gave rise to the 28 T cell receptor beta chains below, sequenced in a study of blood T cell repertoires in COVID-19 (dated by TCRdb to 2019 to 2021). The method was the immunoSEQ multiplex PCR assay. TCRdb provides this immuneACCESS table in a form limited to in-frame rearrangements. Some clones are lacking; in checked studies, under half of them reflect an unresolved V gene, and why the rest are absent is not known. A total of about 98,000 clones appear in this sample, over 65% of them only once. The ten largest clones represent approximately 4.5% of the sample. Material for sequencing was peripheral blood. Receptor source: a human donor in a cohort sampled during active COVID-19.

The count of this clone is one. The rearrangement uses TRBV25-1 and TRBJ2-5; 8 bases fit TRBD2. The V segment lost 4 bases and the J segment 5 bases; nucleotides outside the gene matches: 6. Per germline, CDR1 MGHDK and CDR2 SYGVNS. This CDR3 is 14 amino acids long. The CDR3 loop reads CASSGSSGSETQYF. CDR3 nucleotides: TGTGCCAGCAGTGGGTCTAGCGGGTCGGAGACCCAGTACTTC.

This CDR3 reads CASSPRVGEDSQHF. DNA of the CDR3: TGTGCCAGCAGCCCGAGGGTAGGGGAGGATTCCCAGCATTTT. V gene TRBV16 combines with J gene TRBJ1-5; a possible D gene is TRBD1 (5 bases). Trimming removed 4 bases at V and 11 bases at J, with 18 bases between. The germline V gene encodes CDR1 KGHSY and CDR2 FQNENV. The CDR3 is made up of 14 amino acids.

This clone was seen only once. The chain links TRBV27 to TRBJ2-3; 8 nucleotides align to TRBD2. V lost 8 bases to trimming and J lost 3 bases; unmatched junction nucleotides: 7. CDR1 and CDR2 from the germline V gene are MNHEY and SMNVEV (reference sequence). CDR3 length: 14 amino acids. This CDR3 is CASRLLAATDTQYF. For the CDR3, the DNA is TGTGCCAGCCGACTACTAGCGGCAACAGATACGCAGTATTTT.

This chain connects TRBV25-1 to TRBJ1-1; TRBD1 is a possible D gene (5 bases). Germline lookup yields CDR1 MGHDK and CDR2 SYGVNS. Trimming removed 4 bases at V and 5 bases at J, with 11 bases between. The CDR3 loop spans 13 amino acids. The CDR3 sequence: CASSGIGETEAFF. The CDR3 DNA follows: TGTGCCAGCAGTGGCATAGGGGAAACTGAAGCTTTCTTT.

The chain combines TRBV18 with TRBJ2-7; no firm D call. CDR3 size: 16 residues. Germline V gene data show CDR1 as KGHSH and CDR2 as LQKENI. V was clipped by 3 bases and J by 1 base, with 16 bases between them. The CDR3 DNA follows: TGTGCCAGCTCACCCTACGGGTACGGGTCATCCTACGAGCAGTACTTC. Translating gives CASSPYGYGSSYEQYF.

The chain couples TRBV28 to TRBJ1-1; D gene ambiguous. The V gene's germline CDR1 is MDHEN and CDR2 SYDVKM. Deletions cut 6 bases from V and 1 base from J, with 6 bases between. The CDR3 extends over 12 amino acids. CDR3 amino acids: CASRQTNTEAFF. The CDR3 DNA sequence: TGTGCCAGCAGACAGACGAACACTGAAGCTTTCTTT. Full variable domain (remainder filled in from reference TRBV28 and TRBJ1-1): DVKVTQSSRYLVKRTGEKVFLECVQDMDHENMFWYRQDPGLGLRLIYFSYDVKMKEKGDIPEGYSVSREKKERFSLILESASTNQTSMYLCASRQTNTEAFFGQGTRLTVV.

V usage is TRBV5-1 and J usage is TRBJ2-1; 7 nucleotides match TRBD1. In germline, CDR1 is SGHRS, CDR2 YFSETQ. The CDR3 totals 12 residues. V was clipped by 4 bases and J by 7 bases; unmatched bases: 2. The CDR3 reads CASSIQGNEQFF. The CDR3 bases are TGCGCCAGCAGCATACAGGGGAATGAGCAGTTCTTC.

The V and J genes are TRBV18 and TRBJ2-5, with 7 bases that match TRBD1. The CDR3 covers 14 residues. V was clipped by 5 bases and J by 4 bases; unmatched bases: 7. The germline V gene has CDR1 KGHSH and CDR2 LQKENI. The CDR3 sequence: CASSNTGAVETQYF. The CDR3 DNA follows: TGTGCCAGCTCAAACACAGGGGCCGTAGAGACCCAGTACTTC.

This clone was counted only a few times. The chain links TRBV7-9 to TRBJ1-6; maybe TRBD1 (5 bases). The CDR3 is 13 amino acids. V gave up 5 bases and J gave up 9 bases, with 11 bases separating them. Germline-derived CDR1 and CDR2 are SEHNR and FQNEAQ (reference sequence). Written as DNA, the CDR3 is TGTGCCAGCAGCGTCGGACAAGCTTCACCCCTCCACTTT. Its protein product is CASSVGQASPLHF.

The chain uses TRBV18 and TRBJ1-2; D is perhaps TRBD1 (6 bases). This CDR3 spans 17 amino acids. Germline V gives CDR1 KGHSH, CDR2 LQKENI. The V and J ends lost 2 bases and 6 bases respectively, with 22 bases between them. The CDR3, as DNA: TGTGCCAGCTCACCAACGCCAGCAGGGGCTGAGGAGGATGGCTACACCTTC. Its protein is CASSPTPAGAEEDGYTF.

This CDR3 reads CASSYFQGAPTQHF. The CDR3 nucleotides are TGTGCCAGCAGTTACTTTCAGGGGGCCCCAACCCAGCATTTT. The chain has TRBV6-2 or TRBV6-3 and TRBJ1-5, with TRBD1 matching over 8 bases. The CDR3 is 14 amino acids. The germline V gene has CDR1 MNHEY and CDR2 SVGEGT. V lost 1 base, J lost 11 bases, and 7 bases stayed unmatched.

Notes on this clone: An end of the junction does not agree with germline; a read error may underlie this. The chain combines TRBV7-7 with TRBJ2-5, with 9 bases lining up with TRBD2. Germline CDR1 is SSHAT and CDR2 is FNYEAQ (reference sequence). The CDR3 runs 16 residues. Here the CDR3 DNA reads TGTGCTAGCAGCTTAGCAGCGGGGGGTAGGCAAGAGACCCAGTACTTC. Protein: CASSLAAGGRQETQYF.

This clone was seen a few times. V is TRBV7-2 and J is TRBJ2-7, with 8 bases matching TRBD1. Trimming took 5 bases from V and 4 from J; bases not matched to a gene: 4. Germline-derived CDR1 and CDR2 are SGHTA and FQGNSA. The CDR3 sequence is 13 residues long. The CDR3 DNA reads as TGTGCCAGCAGCACCGGACAGGGATACGAGCAGTACTTC. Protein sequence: CASSTGQGYEQYF.

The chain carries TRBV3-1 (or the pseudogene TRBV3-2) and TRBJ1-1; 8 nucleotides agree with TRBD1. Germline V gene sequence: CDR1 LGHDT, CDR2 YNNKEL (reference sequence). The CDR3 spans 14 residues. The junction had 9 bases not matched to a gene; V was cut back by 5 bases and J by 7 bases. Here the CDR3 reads CASSWTGSAREAFF. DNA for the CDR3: TGTGCCAGCAGCTGGACAGGGTCGGCGCGTGAAGCTTTCTTT.

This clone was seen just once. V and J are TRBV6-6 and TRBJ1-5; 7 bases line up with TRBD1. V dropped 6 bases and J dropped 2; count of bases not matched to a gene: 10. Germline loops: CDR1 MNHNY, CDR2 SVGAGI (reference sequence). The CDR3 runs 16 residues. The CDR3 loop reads CASSHQGEVGNQPQHF. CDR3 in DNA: TGTGCCAGCAGCCATCAGGGGGAGGTGGGCAATCAGCCCCAGCATTTT.

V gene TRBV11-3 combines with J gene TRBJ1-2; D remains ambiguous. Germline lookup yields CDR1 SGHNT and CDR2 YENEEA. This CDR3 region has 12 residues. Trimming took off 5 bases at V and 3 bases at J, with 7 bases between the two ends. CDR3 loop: CASSVEDYGYTF. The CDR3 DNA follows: TGTGCCAGCAGCGTCGAGGACTATGGCTACACCTTC.

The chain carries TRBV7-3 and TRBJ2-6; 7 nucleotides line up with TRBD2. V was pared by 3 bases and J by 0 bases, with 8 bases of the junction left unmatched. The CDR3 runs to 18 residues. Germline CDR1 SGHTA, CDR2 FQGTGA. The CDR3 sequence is CASSLGRDNSSGANVLTF. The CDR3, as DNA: TGTGCCAGCAGCTTGGGGAGGGATAATTCCTCTGGGGCCAACGTCCTGACTTTC.

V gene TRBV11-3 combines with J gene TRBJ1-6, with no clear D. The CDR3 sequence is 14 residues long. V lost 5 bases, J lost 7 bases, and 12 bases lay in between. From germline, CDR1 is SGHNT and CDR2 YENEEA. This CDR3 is CASSRRSENSPLHF. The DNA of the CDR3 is TGTGCCAGCAGCCGGAGGTCCGAAAATTCACCCCTCCACTTT. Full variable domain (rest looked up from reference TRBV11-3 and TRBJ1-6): EAGVVQSPRYKIIEKKQPVAFWCNPISGHNTLYWYLQNLGQGPELLIRYENEEAVDDSQLPKDRFSAERLKGVDSTLKIQPAELGDSAVYLCASSRRSENSPLHFGNGTRLTVT.

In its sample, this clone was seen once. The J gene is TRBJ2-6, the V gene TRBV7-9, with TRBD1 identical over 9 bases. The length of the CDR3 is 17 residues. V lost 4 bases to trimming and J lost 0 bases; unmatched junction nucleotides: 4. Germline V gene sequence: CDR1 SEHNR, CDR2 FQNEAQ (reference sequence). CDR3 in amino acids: CASSWTGVSSGANVLTF. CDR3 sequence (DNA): TGTGCCAGCAGCTGGACAGGGGTTAGCTCTGGGGCCAACGTCCTGACTTTC.

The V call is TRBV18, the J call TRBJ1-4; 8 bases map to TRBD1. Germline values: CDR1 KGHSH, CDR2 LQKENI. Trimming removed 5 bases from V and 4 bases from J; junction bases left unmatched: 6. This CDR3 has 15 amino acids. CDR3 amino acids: CASSTGTGINEKLFF. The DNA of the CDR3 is TGTGCCAGCTCAACTGGGACAGGCATTAATGAAAAACTGTTTTTT.

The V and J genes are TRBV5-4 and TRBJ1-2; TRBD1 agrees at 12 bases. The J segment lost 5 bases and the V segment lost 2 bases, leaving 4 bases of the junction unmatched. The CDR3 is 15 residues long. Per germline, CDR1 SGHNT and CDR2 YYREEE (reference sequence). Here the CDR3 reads CASSLRDRGQYGYTF. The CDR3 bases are TGTGCCAGCAGCTTAAGGGACAGGGGGCAGTATGGCTACACCTTC.

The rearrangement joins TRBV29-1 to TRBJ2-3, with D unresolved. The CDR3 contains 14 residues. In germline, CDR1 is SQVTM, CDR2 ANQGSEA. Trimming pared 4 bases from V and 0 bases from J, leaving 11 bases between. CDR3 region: CSVVLAQSTDTQYF. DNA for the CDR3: TGCAGCGTTGTTTTAGCCCAAAGCACAGATACGCAGTATTTT.

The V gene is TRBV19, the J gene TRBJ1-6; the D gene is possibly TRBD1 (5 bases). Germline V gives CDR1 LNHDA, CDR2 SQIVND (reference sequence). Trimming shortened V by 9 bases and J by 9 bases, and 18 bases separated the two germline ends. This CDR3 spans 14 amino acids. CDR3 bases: TGTGCCAGCCAAGCGGGTTTGAGGGGTTCACCCCTCCACTTT. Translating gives CASQAGLRGSPLHF.

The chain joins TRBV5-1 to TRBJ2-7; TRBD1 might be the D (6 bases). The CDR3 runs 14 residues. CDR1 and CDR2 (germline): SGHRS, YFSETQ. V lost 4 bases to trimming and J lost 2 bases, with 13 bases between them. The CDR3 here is CASSPLPGAYEQYF. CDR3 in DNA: TGCGCCAGCAGCCCCCTCCCAGGGGCCTACGAGCAGTACTTC.

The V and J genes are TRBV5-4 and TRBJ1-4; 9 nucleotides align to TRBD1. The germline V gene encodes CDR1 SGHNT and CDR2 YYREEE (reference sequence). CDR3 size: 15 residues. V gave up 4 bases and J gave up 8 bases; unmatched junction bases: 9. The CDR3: CASSRRQGEGEKLFF. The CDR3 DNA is TGTGCCAGCAGCCGCAGACAGGGGGAGGGGGAAAAACTGTTTTTT.

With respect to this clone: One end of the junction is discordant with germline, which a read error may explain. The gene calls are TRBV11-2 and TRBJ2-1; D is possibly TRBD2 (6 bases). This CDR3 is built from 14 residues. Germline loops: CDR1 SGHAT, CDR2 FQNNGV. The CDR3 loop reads CASSVEEVAVEQFF. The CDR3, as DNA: TGTGCCAGCAGCGTAGAAGAGGTAGCGGTTGAGCAGTTCTTC.

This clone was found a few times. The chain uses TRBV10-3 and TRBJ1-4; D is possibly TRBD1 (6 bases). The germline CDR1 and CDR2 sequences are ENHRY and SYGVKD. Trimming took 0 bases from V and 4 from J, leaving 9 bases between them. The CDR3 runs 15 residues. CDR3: CAISESDRINEKLFF. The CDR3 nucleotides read TGTGCCATCAGTGAGTCTGACAGGATTAATGAAAAACTGTTTTTT.

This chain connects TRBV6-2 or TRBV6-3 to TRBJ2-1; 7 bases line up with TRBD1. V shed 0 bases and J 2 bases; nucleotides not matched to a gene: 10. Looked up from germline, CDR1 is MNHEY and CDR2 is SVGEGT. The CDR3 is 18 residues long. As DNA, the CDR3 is TGTGCCAGCAGTTACTCCACCCGACAGGGAAGGGCCTACAATGAGCAGTTCTTC. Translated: CASSYSTRQGRAYNEQFF.